Shown below are 27 T cell receptor beta chains from a single sample sequenced in a study of cytomegalovirus exposure and HLA in healthy donors. The study ran its PCR with 60 Vbeta and 13 Jbeta primers. Libraries were prepared by immunoSEQ multiplex PCR; TCRdb keeps only in-frame clonotypes and omits some of them. The sample yields some 140,000 clones, just under 80% seen once. Sequenced: PBMCs. The receptors come from a man aged 25 to 40 in good health.

This clone was detected only once. The V call is TRBV6-5, the J call TRBJ1-1; the match to TRBD1 covers 7 bases. V was pared by 7 bases and J by 5 bases, with 10 bases of the junction left unmatched. The CDR3 contains 14 residues. Germline CDR1 MNHEY, CDR2 SVGAGI. CDR3 coding DNA: TGTGCCAGCACCCTAGACAGGGTTGGGACTGAAGCTTTCTTT. As protein: CASTLDRVGTEAFF.

This chain links TRBV6-4 with TRBJ1-1, with D unclear. Trimming cost V 0 bases and J 0 bases, with 11 bases left between them. The germline CDR1 and CDR2 sequences are MRHNA and SNTAGT. The CDR3 length is 16 residues. In DNA form, the CDR3 reads TGTGCCAGCAGTGACTCGATGGGCACCTTGAACACTGAAGCTTTCTTT. Translating gives CASSDSMGTLNTEAFF.

The chain couples TRBV19 to TRBJ2-1, with TRBD2 as a possible D gene (5 bases). The CDR3 sequence is 15 residues long. With 1 base removed from V and 3 bases from J, the gap between germline ends came to 10 bases. Germline values: CDR1 LNHDA, CDR2 SQIVND (reference sequence). The CDR3 nucleotides read TGTGCCAGTAGTATAGGGGGTCGGGGCTACAATGAGCAGTTCTTC. This sequence encodes CASSIGGRGYNEQFF.

The rearrangement joins TRBV5-5 to TRBJ2-1; D might be TRBD2 (6 bases). The CDR3 runs 14 residues. The V end lost 3 bases, the J end lost 6 bases, and 13 bases lay between the germline ends. The germline V gene has CDR1 SGHKS and CDR2 YYEKEE (reference sequence). Here the CDR3 reads CASSSRLVVNEQFF. CDR3 coding DNA: TGTGCCAGCAGCTCCCGACTAGTGGTCAATGAGCAGTTCTTC.

The genes are TRBV27 and TRBJ1-3, with a weak D call TRBD1 (6 bases). Looked up from germline, CDR1 is MNHEY and CDR2 is SMNVEV (reference sequence). V was trimmed by 5 bases and J by 5 bases, leaving 16 bases between them. This CDR3 contains 15 residues. This chain's CDR3 is CASSPFGDTRNTIYF. In DNA, the CDR3 is TGTGCCAGCAGTCCGTTCGGGGACACCAGAAACACCATATATTTT.

This clone was seen a handful of times. The genes are TRBV7-2 and TRBJ1-2, with 7 bases identical to TRBD1. The CDR3 length is 14 residues. The germline gives CDR1 SGHTA, CDR2 FQGNSA. J gave up 7 bases and V 5 bases, and 10 bases lay outside the gene matches. CDR3 nucleotide sequence: TGTGCCAGCAGCCCAGAGGCAGGGGGGTCTGGCTACACCTTC. Translation gives CASSPEAGGSGYTF.

The V call is TRBV2, the J call TRBJ1-4; D uncertain. The CDR3 is 13 amino acids. CDR1 is SNHLY and CDR2 is FYNNEI in the germline V gene. The V and J ends lost 7 bases and 8 bases respectively, with 14 bases between them. The CDR3, as DNA: TGTGCCAGCAATTCCCTCCGGGGAGAAAAACTGTTTTTT. Its translation is CASNSLRGEKLFF.

The chain links TRBV15 to TRBJ2-5; TRBD2 aligns across 7 bases. The CDR3 spans 17 residues. From germline, CDR1 is LNHNV and CDR2 YYDKDF (reference sequence). V lost 3 bases, J lost 4 bases, and 14 bases stayed unmatched. CDR3 in amino acids: CATSRSRLAGGGETQYF. CDR3 in DNA: TGTGCCACCAGCAGGTCCCGACTAGCAGGAGGTGGAGAGACCCAGTACTTC.

V gene TRBV4-2 combines with J gene TRBJ1-3, with no clear D. Per the germline V gene, CDR1 is LGHNA and CDR2 is YNFKEQ. There are 16 residues in the CDR3. Trimming removed 0 bases at V and 4 bases at J, with 13 bases between. The chain's CDR3 is CASSQDPPPSGNTIYF. CDR3 in DNA: TGTGCCAGCAGCCAAGATCCCCCCCCGAGCGGAAACACCATATATTTT.

V is TRBV29-1 and J is TRBJ2-5; 10 bases agree with TRBD2. With 7 bases clipped from V and 4 bases from J, the junction kept 9 bases outside the gene matches. The CDR3 spans 14 residues. Germline values: CDR1 SQVTM, CDR2 ANQGSEA. DNA of the CDR3: TGCAGCGCCCCTCCCACTAGCGGGGTAGAGACCCAGTACTTC. Its translation is CSAPPTSGVETQYF.

The chain joins TRBV15 to TRBJ1-1; D remains ambiguous. Per the germline V gene, CDR1 is LNHNV and CDR2 is YYDKDF (reference sequence). V dropped 0 bases and J dropped 1 base, with 12 bases sitting between them. This CDR3 has 16 residues. This CDR3 reads CATSRDLRGSNTEAFF. The CDR3 DNA reads as TGTGCCACCAGCAGAGATTTAAGAGGGTCGAACACTGAAGCTTTCTTT.

This chain joins TRBV7-2 and TRBJ1-5, with TRBD1 matching 9 bases. J was trimmed by 3 bases and V by 4 bases; bases with no gene match: 4. The CDR3 extends over 15 amino acids. Germline V gene data show CDR1 as SGHTA and CDR2 as FQGNSA. The CDR3 nucleotides are TGTGCCAGCAGCTCTGACAGGGGGTACAATCAGCCCCAGCATTTT. Protein: CASSSDRGYNQPQHF.

The rearrangement joins TRBV14 to TRBJ2-4; D might be TRBD2 (6 bases). This CDR3 has 13 residues. Germline lookup yields CDR1 SGHDN and CDR2 FVKESK. V was cut by 5 bases and J by 5 bases, with 10 bases left in between. The CDR3 bases are TGTGCCAGCAGCATGGGACTCCAAAACATTCAGTACTTC. Translated: CASSMGLQNIQYF.

V gene TRBV7-3 combines with J gene TRBJ2-1; no clear D gene. The CDR3 has 12 amino acids. The V end lost 3 bases, the J end lost 5 bases, and 5 bases lay between the germline ends. Germline CDR1 and CDR2: SGHTA and FQGTGA. The CDR3 nucleotides read TGTGCCAGCAGCTTTCAGAACAATGAGCAGTTCTTC. Residues: CASSFQNNEQFF.

This chain links TRBV5-1 with TRBJ2-3; 7 nucleotides match TRBD2. V shed 0 bases and J 2 bases; nucleotides not matched to a gene: 3. The CDR3 loop spans 15 amino acids. Germline assignment: CDR1 SGHRS and CDR2 YFSETQ. The CDR3 DNA sequence: TGCGCCAGCAGCTTGGGTCTAGCGGACACAGATACGCAGTATTTT. Protein product: CASSLGLADTDTQYF. The whole variable domain, remainder taken from reference TRBV5-1 and TRBJ2-3, is KAGVTQTPRYLIKTRGQQVTLSCSPISGHRSVSWYQQTPGQGLQFLFEYFSETQRNKGNFPGRFSGRQFSNSRSEMNVSTLELGDSALYLCASSLGLADTDTQYFGPGTRLTVL.

The chain recombines TRBV28 with TRBJ1-5; D remains unclear. CDR1 and CDR2 from the germline V gene are MDHEN and SYDVKM. The CDR3 totals 14 residues. The germline V and J ends were trimmed by 7 bases and 0 bases, with 10 bases remaining between them. The CDR3: CASTLGNSNQPQHF. The CDR3 DNA follows: TGTGCCAGCACCTTGGGCAATAGCAATCAGCCCCAGCATTTT.

The rearrangement uses TRBV28 and TRBJ1-2, with 7 bases lining up with TRBD1. The CDR3 is 11 amino acids. Germline V gives CDR1 MDHEN, CDR2 SYDVKM. The J segment lost 6 bases and the V segment lost 6 bases, leaving 1 base of the junction unmatched. The CDR3 sequence is CASRGTDGYTF. Here the CDR3 DNA reads TGTGCCAGCAGGGGGACAGATGGCTACACCTTC.

The rearrangement uses TRBV2 and TRBJ2-3, with D tentatively TRBD1 (5 bases). The germline V gene encodes CDR1 SNHLY and CDR2 FYNNEI. V was trimmed by 3 bases and J by 4 bases, leaving 8 bases between them. The CDR3 covers 13 residues. CDR3 loop: CASSEQGADTQYF. For the CDR3, the DNA is TGTGCCAGCAGTGAGCAGGGTGCAGATACGCAGTATTTT.

CDR3 in amino acids: CASRGWTGFEQYF. The CDR3 DNA is TGTGCCAGCAGGGGGTGGACAGGGTTCGAGCAGTACTTC. V and J are TRBV19 and TRBJ2-7; 8 bases match TRBD1. V dropped 9 bases and J dropped 6; count of bases not matched to a gene: 10. Germline V gene sequence: CDR1 LNHDA, CDR2 SQIVND (reference sequence). The CDR3 spans 13 residues.

This chain connects TRBV19 to TRBJ2-1; 8 nucleotides agree with TRBD1. J was trimmed by 4 bases and V by 5 bases; bases with no gene match: 7. The CDR3 is made up of 15 amino acids. CDR1 is LNHDA, CDR2 SQIVND, per germline (reference sequence). The CDR3 DNA reads TGTGCCAGTAGTCTAGGACAGGGAGGTTACAATGAGCAGTTCTTC. Its translation: CASSLGQGGYNEQFF.

The genes are TRBV18 and TRBJ1-3, with TRBD1 as a possible D gene (6 bases). CDR1 is KGHSH and CDR2 is LQKENI in the germline V gene. The CDR3 consists of 16 residues. V was pared by 3 bases and J by 0 bases, with 12 bases between. The chain's CDR3 is CASSPRGANSGNTIYF. The CDR3, as DNA: TGTGCCAGCTCACCGCGGGGGGCTAACTCTGGAAACACCATATATTTT.

V is TRBV2 and J is TRBJ2-1; 10 bases line up with TRBD2. V shed 0 bases and J 8 bases; nucleotides not matched to a gene: 10. The germline CDR1 and CDR2 sequences are SNHLY and FYNNEI. The length of the CDR3 is 17 residues. CDR3 DNA sequence: TGTGCCAGCAGTGAAGCGGGTAGCGGGAGGATTCGGGATGAGCAGTTCTTC. Residues: CASSEAGSGRIRDEQFF.

The chain is built from TRBV30 and TRBJ1-5; the D is unclear. Germline CDR1 reads GTSNPN; CDR2 reads SVGIG (reference sequence). V lost 0 bases to trimming and J lost 12 bases, with 15 bases between them. The CDR3 contains 13 residues. CDR3 nucleotide sequence: TGTGCCTGGAGTGTACGGTCGGGGAGAGTCCAGCATTTT. Translating it yields CAWSVRSGRVQHF.

The chain is built from TRBV28 and TRBJ1-3; D is perhaps TRBD1 (5 bases). Deletions cut 5 bases from V and 3 bases from J, with 14 bases between. The CDR3 consists of 15 residues. Germline CDR1 MDHEN, CDR2 SYDVKM. CDR3 sequence (DNA): TGTGCCAGCAGTGGAGTCGCGGGACGTGGAAACACCATATATTTT. Its translation: CASSGVAGRGNTIYF.

The chain links TRBV6-5 to TRBJ2-6; 8 nucleotides line up with TRBD1. The CDR3 loop spans 15 amino acids. Germline V gives CDR1 MNHEY, CDR2 SVGAGI. J was trimmed by 4 bases and V by 6 bases; bases with no gene match: 5. The CDR3 DNA reads TGTGCCAGCAGCCCGGACAGGGCCGGGGCCAACGTCCTGACTTTC. This gives the protein CASSPDRAGANVLTF.

The count of this clone is one. V usage is TRBV7-8 and J usage is TRBJ1-1; 8 nucleotides match TRBD1. With V trimmed by 5 bases and J by 3 bases, 11 bases remained unmatched. Germline CDR1 is SGHVS and CDR2 is FQNEAQ. This CDR3 is 16 amino acids long. CDR3: CASSVTLGTGDTEAFF. CDR3 nucleotide sequence: TGTGCCAGCAGCGTAACCCTTGGGACAGGCGACACTGAAGCTTTCTTT.

V is TRBV2 and J is TRBJ1-1; 8 nucleotides match TRBD1. This CDR3 spans 13 amino acids. Germline CDR1 SNHLY, CDR2 FYNNEI. Trimming removed 8 bases from V and 6 bases from J; junction bases left unmatched: 8. DNA for the CDR3: TGTGCCAGCGGGGCAGGGGGCTGGGCTGAAGCTTTCTTT. Amino acids: CASGAGGWAEAFF.